A selection of T cell receptor beta chains follows, all from one sample in a study of blood T cell repertoires in COVID-19. Sequencing used immunoSEQ multiplex PCR; TCRdb keeps in-frame clones, though not all of them. The table has roughly 250,000 clones, roughly 90% seen once. Sequencing was done on a sample of PBMCs or T cells enriched from blood (not recorded which). Receptors were obtained from a woman aged 40 to 49 with acute COVID-19. Each CDR3 is given with its conserved first and last residue. D genes are given only for firm matches. Size values are once, few and many counts, or a class for expanded clones, and some rows have none.

size,J,D,V,DNA,CDR3
.,TRBJ1-2,TRBD1,TRBV19,TGTGCCAGTAGGAGCTCCGGGACAGGGGCCCCCTATGGCTACACCTTC,CASRSSGTGAPYGYTF
.,TRBJ2-1,TRBD2,TRBV6-5,TGTGCCAGCAGTTACAGCGGGGGCCAATACAATGAGCAGTTCTTC,CASSYSGGQYNEQFF
.,TRBJ2-3,.,TRBV11-3,TGTGCCAGCAGCGACCTAGTGGAAGATACGCAGTATTTT,CASSDLVEDTQYF
.,TRBJ1-2,.,TRBV28,TGTGCCAGCAGCTCAGGGCCGCTCTTCTATGGCTACACCTTC,CASSSGPLFYGYTF
.,TRBJ2-5,TRBD1,TRBV29-1,TGCAGCGTTGAAGGGGACAGGGAGAGACAAGAGACCCAGTACTTC,CSVEGDRERQETQYF
few,TRBJ2-5,TRBD1,TRBV20-1,TGCAGTGCTAGTCGGGGACAGGGGGCGGCAGAGACCCAGTACTTC,CSASRGQGAAETQYF
.,TRBJ2-1,TRBD1,TRBV13,TGTGCCAGCAGCGGGACAGGGGGGCTACTTAATGAGCAGTTCTTC,CASSGTGGLLNEQFF
.,TRBJ2-3,TRBD2,TRBV14,TGTGCCAGCAGCCAAGGGGGCGGGAGTACGCAGTATTTT,CASSQGGGSTQYF
.,TRBJ1-6,TRBD1,TRBV7-8,TGTGCCAGCAGCCCAGTAGTGGGCGACAGGGGGCGTTCACCCCTCCACTTT,CASSPVVGDRGRSPLHF
.,TRBJ2-7,TRBD1,TRBV12-3/TRBV12-4,TGTGCCAGCAGGCGGACAGGGTTGGATGAGCAGTACTTC,CASRRTGLDEQYF
once,TRBJ2-5,.,TRBV7-8,TGTGCCAGCAGCTTAGGGCAAATTAGGCAGGGACAAGAGACCCAGTACTTC,CASSLGQIRQGQETQYF
.,TRBJ2-3,TRBD2,TRBV3-1/TRBV3-2,TGTGCCAGCAGCCAGGGTCCGCTAGCGGGAGTGGGAGGTACGCAGTATTTT,CASSQGPLAGVGGTQYF
.,TRBJ2-7,.,TRBV6-1,TGTGCCAGCCGTGATGAGCGGGCGGGAGAGCAGTACTTC,CASRDERAGEQYF
.,TRBJ1-4,.,TRBV5-6,TGTGCCAGCAGCTTTTACAGCCAAGGGGATAATGAAAAACTGTTTTTT,CASSFYSQGDNEKLFF
.,TRBJ1-2,TRBD1,TRBV7-6,TGTGCCAGCAGTCTTCGGCTGAGGGGACAGGGGATTTCTAACTATGGCTACACCTTC,CASSLRLRGQGISNYGYTF
.,TRBJ1-1,.,TRBV6-2/TRBV6-3,TGTGCCAGCAGTCAGGGATGGAGCCGAATGAACACTGAAGCTTTCTTT,CASSQGWSRMNTEAFF
.,TRBJ1-1,TRBD1,TRBV3-1/TRBV3-2,TGTGCCAGCAGCCAATCGAAACAGGGGGCGCACCCTGAAGCTTTCTTT,CASSQSKQGAHPEAFF
.,TRBJ2-1,TRBD2,TRBV5-1,TGCGCCAGCAGCTTGGTGACTAGCGGGGGGGCCGGGGAGCAGTTCTTC,CASSLVTSGGAGEQFF
.,TRBJ2-2,.,TRBV3-1/TRBV3-2,TGTGCCAGCAGCCAAGGTCCCTCGAACACCGGGGAGCTGTTTTTT,CASSQGPSNTGELFF
.,TRBJ2-2,TRBD2,TRBV4-3,TGCGCCAGCAGCCAAGGGGGAGGGTCGATCACCGGGGAGCTGTTTTTT,CASSQGGGSITGELFF
.,TRBJ2-5,.,TRBV25-1,TGTGCCAGCACAAACGACAGGTCAGGGGGGGAGACCCAGTACTTC,CASTNDRSGGETQYF
few,TRBJ1-2,TRBD1,TRBV28,TGTGCCAGCAGGGGACAGAAGTTCTATGGCTACACCTTC,CASRGQKFYGYTF
.,TRBJ1-2,TRBD1,TRBV4-2,TGTGCCAGCAGCCAAGGCCGGGCAGGGGGCGCGGATGGCTACACCTTC,CASSQGRAGGADGYTF
.,TRBJ1-5,.,TRBV19,TGTGCCAGTACCACACAGGGCCTTGTTAGCAATCAGCCCCAGCATTTT,CASTTQGLVSNQPQHF
.,TRBJ2-2,.,TRBV2,TGTGCCAGCAGTGAAAGGACACCTTACACCGGGGAGCTGTTTTTT,CASSERTPYTGELFF
.,TRBJ1-1,TRBD1,TRBV7-9,TGTGCCAGCAGCCCCACGGACAGGCGCAACACTGAAGCTTTCTTT,CASSPTDRRNTEAFF
.,TRBJ2-3,TRBD2,TRBV18,TGTGCCAGCTCACCTCCCGGGAGGGGGGGCACGAATACGCAGTATTTT,CASSPPGRGGTNTQYF
.,TRBJ2-7,TRBD2,TRBV7-6,TGTGCCAGCAGCTTATTTTCGGCGGGGGGCTCCTACGAGCAGTACTTC,CASSLFSAGGSYEQYF
.,TRBJ1-5,.,TRBV28,TGTGCCAGCACCCTTATCAAGGGGGTCGGCAATCAGCCCCAGCATTTT,CASTLIKGVGNQPQHF
once,TRBJ1-1,.,TRBV3-1/TRBV3-2,TGTGCCAGCCGGGGGGGGACTGAAGCTTTCTTT,CASRGGTEAFF
.,TRBJ2-1,TRBD1,TRBV7-3,TGTGCCAGCAGCCCAGACAGGGGGACATACAATGAGCAGTTCTTC,CASSPDRGTYNEQFF
.,TRBJ1-2,.,TRBV2,TGTGCCAGCGAGGGGGTAAACTATGGCTACACCTTC,CASEGVNYGYTF
few,TRBJ2-1,TRBD2,TRBV7-3,TGTGCCAGCAGCTTAAACAGGGGGACTAGCGGGACCCCCAATGAGCAGTTCTTC,CASSLNRGTSGTPNEQFF